One and the same sample provided the 20 T cell receptor beta chains below, sequenced in a study of blood T cell repertoires in COVID-19 (dated by TCRdb to 2019 to 2021). Libraries were prepared through the immunoSEQ multiplex PCR assay. The source is immuneACCESS, and TCRdb retained only in-frame sequences with V and J called. Part of the clones is not carried over; for the studies checked, unresolved V genes explain less than half of this, and the remainder is unexplained. The sample has about 230,000 clones on record, around 84% of them singletons. The biggest ten clones account for 2% to 2.5% of the sample. Sequencing was done on a sample of peripheral blood. The source of these receptors is a man between 35 and 55 years old who had recovered from COVID-19.

DNA for the CDR3: TGTGCCAGCAGTTCTGCCGGCTCCTACGAGCAGTACTTC. This codes for CASSSAGSYEQYF. The genes are TRBV6-6 and TRBJ2-7; no clear D gene. Per the germline V gene, CDR1 is MNHNY and CDR2 is SVGAGI (reference sequence). V was shortened by 4 bases and J by 0 bases, with 7 bases between the two germline ends. The CDR3 totals 13 residues.

This clone was seen once. The chain carries TRBV29-1 and TRBJ2-7; D is perhaps TRBD2 (5 bases). Trimming cost V 5 bases and J 6 bases, with 11 bases left between them. This CDR3 is built from 11 residues. Germline CDR1 reads SQVTM; CDR2 reads ANQGSEA. CDR3 nucleotide sequence: TGCAGCGTTCGGATTCGGGGCGAGCAGTACTTC. This encodes CSVRIRGEQYF.

V and J are TRBV4-3 and TRBJ1-2; TRBD1 matches at 7 bases. Germline assignment: CDR1 LGHNA and CDR2 YSLEER. The CDR3 has 15 residues. The V gene end was trimmed by 0 bases and the J gene end by 3 bases; junction bases not matched to a gene: 4. CDR3 DNA: TGCGCCAGCAGCCAAGATGCAGGGGGAGACTATGGCTACACCTTC. Translated, it gives CASSQDAGGDYGYTF.

Written as DNA, the CDR3 is TGTGCCAGCAGCCCAACGTGGGGCGGAAGCACAGATACGCAGTATTTT. Residues: CASSPTWGGSTDTQYF. The chain is built from TRBV5-4 and TRBJ2-3; D is possibly TRBD1 (5 bases). The V end lost 4 bases, the J end lost 0 bases, and 15 bases lay between the germline ends. The CDR3 consists of 16 residues. Germline V gene sequence: CDR1 SGHNT, CDR2 YYREEE (reference sequence).

The chain recombines TRBV7-2 with TRBJ1-6; TRBD1 matches at 10 bases. From germline, CDR1 is SGHTA and CDR2 FQGNSA. Germline trimming cut 5 bases from V and 8 bases from J; bases unmatched to any gene: 6. The CDR3 runs to 15 residues. As DNA, the CDR3 is TGTGCCAGCAGCCCCCGACAGGGGGCTTATTCACCCCTCCACTTT. It translates to CASSPRQGAYSPLHF.

This chain uses TRBV7-9 with TRBJ2-3; tentatively, D is TRBD2 (5 bases). Germline lookup yields CDR1 SEHNR and CDR2 FQNEAQ (reference sequence). The CDR3 sequence is 13 residues long. V was cut by 2 bases and J by 7 bases, with 10 bases left in between. CDR3 region: CASSLMIGNTQYF. CDR3 in DNA: TGTGCCAGCAGCTTAATGATCGGGAATACGCAGTATTTT.

This clone was recorded once. The genes are TRBV27 and TRBJ2-3, with 12 nucleotides matching TRBD2. CDR1 is MNHEY and CDR2 is SMNVEV in the germline V gene (reference sequence). V lost 2 bases, J lost 0 bases, and 3 bases stayed unmatched. The CDR3 has 17 residues. The CDR3 nucleotides read TGTGCCAGCAGTTTACGCCTAGCGGGGGGGAGCACAGATACGCAGTATTTT. Translation gives CASSLRLAGGSTDTQYF.

V is TRBV11-2 and J is TRBJ1-1; possibly TRBD1 for D (6 bases). Trimming cost V 6 bases and J 3 bases, with 17 bases left between them. The V gene's germline CDR1 is SGHAT and CDR2 FQNNGV. This CDR3 has 15 residues. The DNA for the CDR3 is TGTGCCAGCAGGACCTTGGACAGAACCTACACTGAAGCTTTCTTT. Translated, it gives CASRTLDRTYTEAFF.

This clone was detected only once. This chain joins TRBV2 and TRBJ1-6; possibly TRBD1 for D (6 bases). V shed 7 bases and J shed 16 bases, with 23 bases lying between them. Germline V gives CDR1 SNHLY, CDR2 FYNNEI. This CDR3 is built from 14 residues. The CDR3 DNA sequence: TGTGCCAGCACTCCCGGGTCGGGAACGACAGGACTCCACTTT. The encoded protein is CASTPGSGTTGLHF. The variable domain in full, with the rest retrieved from reference TRBV2 and TRBJ1-6, is EPEVTQTPSHQVTQMGQEVILRCVPISNHLYFYWYRQILGQKVEFLVSFYNNEISEKSEIFDDQFSVERPDGSNFTLKIRSTKLEDSAMYFCASTPGSGTTGLHFGNGTRLTVT.

This clone was observed a few times. This rearrangement joins TRBV30 to TRBJ1-2, with D unclear. The V gene's germline CDR1 is GTSNPN and CDR2 SVGIG (reference sequence). The CDR3 totals 12 residues. Trimming took off 4 bases at V and 3 bases at J, with 9 bases between the two ends. The CDR3 reads CAWNVADYGYTF. CDR3 bases: TGTGCCTGGAACGTGGCTGACTATGGCTACACCTTC.

The genes are TRBV19 and TRBJ1-5; D gene unclear. The V end lost 1 base, the J end lost 5 bases, and 12 bases lay between the germline ends. This CDR3 region has 15 residues. From germline, CDR1 is LNHDA and CDR2 SQIVND (reference sequence). CDR3 protein: CASSIGAGTDQPQHF. The CDR3 nucleotides read TGTGCCAGTAGTATAGGGGCAGGTACAGATCAGCCCCAGCATTTT.

The chain links TRBV25-1 to TRBJ1-2; 10 bases are shared with TRBD1. Looked up from germline, CDR1 is MGHDK and CDR2 is SYGVNS. There are 17 residues in the CDR3. Germline trimming cut 7 bases from V and 4 bases from J; bases unmatched to any gene: 15. The CDR3 DNA reads TGTGCCAGCACCTACGGGGGACAGGGGTGGAATGGCTATGGCTACACCTTC. This encodes CASTYGGQGWNGYGYTF.

This clone was observed a handful of times. V and J are TRBV5-1 and TRBJ2-7; weak D call: TRBD2 (5 bases). The CDR3 spans 14 residues. Germline lookup yields CDR1 SGHRS and CDR2 YFSETQ. Trimming took off 4 bases at V and 0 bases at J, with 11 bases between the two ends. The CDR3 region has the DNA TGCGCCAGCAGCCGGACTCCCAGCTCCTACGAGCAGTACTTC. The encoded protein is CASSRTPSSYEQYF.

This clone has just one count. V and J are TRBV12-5 and TRBJ2-2, with 10 bases that match TRBD1. The junction had 4 bases not matched to a gene; V was cut back by 2 bases and J by 4 bases. Germline V gene data show CDR1 as LGHNT and CDR2 as FRNRAP. The length of the CDR3 is 16 residues. The CDR3 region is CASGLPGTGVTGELFF. CDR3 bases: TGTGCTAGTGGTTTGCCCGGGACAGGGGTCACCGGGGAGCTGTTTTTT. The full variable domain, in which reference TRBV12-5 and TRBJ2-2 provide the parts outside the CDR3, is DARVTQTPRHKVTEMGQEVTMRCQPILGHNTVFWYRQTMMQGLELLAYFRNRAPLDDSGMPKDRFSAEMPDATLATLKIQPSEPRDSAVYFCASGLPGTGVTGELFFGEGSRLTVL.

The V gene is TRBV6-6, the J gene TRBJ1-2, with D possibly being TRBD1 (6 bases). The CDR3 length is 15 residues. Trimming shortened V by 0 bases and J by 4 bases, and 12 bases separated the two germline ends. Germline values: CDR1 MNHNY, CDR2 SVGAGI (reference sequence). CDR3 sequence reads: CASSYSRGGTYGYTF. DNA of the CDR3: TGTGCCAGCAGTTACTCGAGAGGGGGTACCTATGGCTACACCTTC.

The chain recombines TRBV30 with TRBJ1-5; the D is unclear. V lost 0 bases to trimming and J lost 10 bases, with 13 bases between them. The CDR3 has 13 residues. Looked up from germline, CDR1 is GTSNPN and CDR2 is SVGIG (reference sequence). CDR3 amino acids: CAWSVRGDGPQHF. In nucleotides, the CDR3 is TGTGCCTGGAGTGTACGTGGAGATGGTCCCCAGCATTTT.

The CDR3 sequence: CASSQVLPTPGEQFF. CDR3 coding DNA: TGCGCCAGCAGCCAAGTTTTACCCACCCCCGGTGAGCAGTTCTTC. The rearrangement joins TRBV4-1 to TRBJ2-1; D not resolved. Germline V gene lookup returns CDR1 MGHRA and CDR2 YSYEKL. The CDR3 has 15 residues. V was pared by 1 base and J by 9 bases, with 16 bases between.

This rearrangement joins TRBV6-6 to TRBJ2-7; D might be TRBD1 (5 bases). The germline V and J ends were trimmed by 5 bases and 0 bases, with 11 bases remaining between them. This CDR3 is built from 14 residues. The germline gives CDR1 MNHNY, CDR2 SVGAGI (reference sequence). The chain's CDR3 is CASSRQRTSYEQYF. As DNA, the CDR3 is TGTGCCAGCAGTAGACAGAGAACCTCCTACGAGCAGTACTTC.

The chain carries TRBV5-1 and TRBJ2-1, with 7 bases lining up with TRBD2. Trimming removed 0 bases from V and 3 bases from J; junction bases left unmatched: 6. The germline V gene encodes CDR1 SGHRS and CDR2 YFSETQ. The CDR3 contains 16 residues. The CDR3 reads CASSLVTRTSYNEQFF. The CDR3 region has the DNA TGCGCCAGCAGCTTGGTAACTAGGACTAGCTACAATGAGCAGTTCTTC. Full variable domain (remainder filled in from reference TRBV5-1 and TRBJ2-1): KAGVTQTPRYLIKTRGQQVTLSCSPISGHRSVSWYQQTPGQGLQFLFEYFSETQRNKGNFPGRFSGRQFSNSRSEMNVSTLELGDSALYLCASSLVTRTSYNEQFFGPGTRLTVL.

This chain uses TRBV9 with TRBJ2-1, with D perhaps TRBD2 (5 bases). The CDR3 is made up of 18 amino acids. CDR1 and CDR2 from the germline V gene are SGDLS and YYNGEE. V lost 0 bases to trimming and J lost 2 bases, with 18 bases between them. CDR3: CASSVEVVEGSPYNEQFF. In DNA, the CDR3 is TGTGCCAGCAGCGTAGAAGTCGTTGAGGGTTCACCCTACAATGAGCAGTTCTTC.